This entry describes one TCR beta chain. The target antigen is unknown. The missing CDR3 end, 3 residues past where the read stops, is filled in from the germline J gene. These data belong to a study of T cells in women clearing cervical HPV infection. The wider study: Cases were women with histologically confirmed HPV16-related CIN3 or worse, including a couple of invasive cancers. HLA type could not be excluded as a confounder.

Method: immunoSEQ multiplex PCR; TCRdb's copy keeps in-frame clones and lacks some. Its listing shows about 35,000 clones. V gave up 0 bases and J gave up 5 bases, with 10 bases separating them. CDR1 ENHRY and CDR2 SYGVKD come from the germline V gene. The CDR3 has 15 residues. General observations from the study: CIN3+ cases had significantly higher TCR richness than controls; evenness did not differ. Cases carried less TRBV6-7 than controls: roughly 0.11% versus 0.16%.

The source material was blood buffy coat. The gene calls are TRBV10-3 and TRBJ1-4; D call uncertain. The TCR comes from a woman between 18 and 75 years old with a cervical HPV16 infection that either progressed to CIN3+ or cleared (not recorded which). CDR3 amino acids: CAISESPGLNEKLFF. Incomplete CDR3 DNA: TGTGCCATCAGTGAGTCCCCAGGCCTGAATGAAAAA.